The source of this TCR beta chain is a study of graft-versus-host responses after intestinal transplantation. The study, taken as a whole, reports: Peak GvH clone levels in circulation were associated with early post-transplant HvG declines. Some patients had graft-donor T cell macrochimerism, and their allografts showed high graft-versus-host to host-versus-graft clonal ratios. GvH clones detected in recipient marrow included some appearing first in ileum or blood.

To note about this clone: What it recognizes is unknown.

CDR1 is SGHAT and CDR2 is FQNNGV in the germline V gene. This CDR3 comprises 15 residues. Unmatched junction bases numbered 16, after V lost 5 bases and J lost 11 bases. Libraries were prepared by immunoSEQ multiplex PCR; TCRdb keeps only in-frame clonotypes and omits some of them. This sample carries more than 25,000 clones, 80% to 95% of them seen once, and the ten largest clones take around 0.54%. This sequence joins TRBV11-2 and TRBJ1-1; 8 nucleotides match TRBD1. The specimen comprised PBMCs, sampled 18 days after transplant. The receptor comes from a human patient who received an intestinal transplant, so some T cells may come from the graft donor. CDR3 amino acids: CASSIRRGLDREAFF. The DNA of the CDR3 is TGTGCCAGCAGCATAAGGAGGGGCTTGGACAGGGAGGCTTTCTTT.